Listed below are T cell receptor beta chains from one sample, sequenced in a study of identical twins. TCRdb passed the 5' RACE reads through MiXCR, listing each CDR3 protein once. Of approximately 230,000 distinct CDR3 sequences in the sample, approximately 5.9% were seen once. This same sample was also part of a study on T cells expressing NK-cell markers.

The sequenced sample was CD8+ T cells sorted from blood. Receptor source: a woman in her late teens or twenties in good health. Both conserved end residues are part of each CDR3. D genes are given only for firm matches. Clone size is given for some rows only: seen once, a few or many times, or a class if the clone is expanded.

clone_size: few; j_call: TRBJ2-1; v_call: TRBV9; d_call: .; cdr3_nt: TGTGCCAGCAGCGTCCTAACCGGAAATGAGCAGTTCTTC; cdr3_aa: CASSVLTGNEQFF
clone_size: .; j_call: TRBJ2-5; v_call: TRBV9; d_call: .; cdr3_nt: TGTGCCAGCAGCGTAGACCGGACCCAGTACTTC; cdr3_aa: CASSVDRTQYF
clone_size: .; j_call: TRBJ1-1; v_call: TRBV13; d_call: .; cdr3_nt: TGTGCCAGCAGCGATCCTTCTCAACAGGGAGGCACTGAAGCTTTCTTT; cdr3_aa: CASSDPSQQGGTEAFF
clone_size: few; j_call: TRBJ2-7; v_call: TRBV9; d_call: TRBD1; cdr3_nt: TGTGCCAGCAGTGGCGGGACAGGGGGTCAGTACTTC; cdr3_aa: CASSGGTGGQYF
clone_size: .; j_call: TRBJ2-4; v_call: TRBV10-3; d_call: TRBD2; cdr3_nt: TGCGCAGCGGGGGAGGGGGGAAACATTCAGTACTTC; cdr3_aa: CAAGEGGNIQYF
clone_size: .; j_call: TRBJ2-2; v_call: TRBV12-5; d_call: TRBD2; cdr3_nt: TGTGCTAGTGGTTTGCTAATAGCGGGGGGCCTAGACCGGGAGCTGTTTTTT; cdr3_aa: CASGLLIAGGLDRELFF
clone_size: .; j_call: TRBJ2-1; v_call: TRBV7-9; d_call: TRBD2; cdr3_nt: TGTGCCAGCAGCCCCACACCTGGGGGGGAGAATGAGCAGTTCTTC; cdr3_aa: CASSPTPGGENEQFF
clone_size: few; j_call: TRBJ2-1; v_call: TRBV12-3/TRBV12-4; d_call: TRBD2; cdr3_nt: TGTGCCAGCAGTTTTAGGGGCGGGAGAAGCAATGAGCAGTTCTTC; cdr3_aa: CASSFRGGRSNEQFF
clone_size: many; j_call: TRBJ2-1; v_call: TRBV7-9; d_call: .; cdr3_nt: TGTGCCAGCAGCCAGGGCGGTTACAATGAGCAGTTCTTC; cdr3_aa: CASSQGGYNEQFF
clone_size: .; j_call: TRBJ2-2; v_call: TRBV10-1; d_call: TRBD2; cdr3_nt: TGCGCCAGCAGTGCCCTAGCGGGAGTTGCCGGGGAGCTGTTTTTT; cdr3_aa: CASSALAGVAGELFF
clone_size: many; j_call: TRBJ2-1; v_call: TRBV7-2; d_call: .; cdr3_nt: TGTGCCAGCAGCTTTATGGGCCCCAATGAGCAGTTCTTC; cdr3_aa: CASSFMGPNEQFF
clone_size: few; j_call: TRBJ2-2; v_call: TRBV2; d_call: .; cdr3_nt: TGTGCCAGCAACGCCGAACACCCCGGCGGAGGGGAGCTGTTTTTT; cdr3_aa: CASNAEHPGGGELFF